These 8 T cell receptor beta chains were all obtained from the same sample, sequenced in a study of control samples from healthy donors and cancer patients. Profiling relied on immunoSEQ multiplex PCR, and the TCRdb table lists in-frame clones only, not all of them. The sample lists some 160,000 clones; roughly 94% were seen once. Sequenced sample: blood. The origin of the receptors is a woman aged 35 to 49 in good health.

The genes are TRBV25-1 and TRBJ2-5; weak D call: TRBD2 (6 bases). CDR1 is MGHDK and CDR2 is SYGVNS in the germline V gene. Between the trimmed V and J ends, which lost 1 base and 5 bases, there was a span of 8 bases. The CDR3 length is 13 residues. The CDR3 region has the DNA TGTGCCAGCAGTGAATGGGGGGTGGAGACCCAGTACTTC. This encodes CASSEWGVETQYF.

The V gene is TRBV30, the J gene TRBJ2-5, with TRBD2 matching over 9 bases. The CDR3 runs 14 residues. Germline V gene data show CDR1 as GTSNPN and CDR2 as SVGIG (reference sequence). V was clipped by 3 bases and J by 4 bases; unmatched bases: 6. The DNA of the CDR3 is TGTGCCTGGAGCCCCACAGCGGGAGGAGAGACCCAGTACTTC. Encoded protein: CAWSPTAGGETQYF.

CDR3 in DNA: TGTGCCAGCAGTTACTTTCGGGGGGCTTTCTTT. Its translation is CASSYFRGAFF. This rearrangement joins TRBV6-2 or TRBV6-3 to TRBJ1-1; perhaps TRBD1 as D (5 bases). V lost 1 base, J lost 11 bases, and 8 bases lay in between. The germline V gene has CDR1 MNHEY and CDR2 SVGEGT. The CDR3 length is 11 residues.

CDR3 protein: CAWSLNTEAFF. The CDR3 DNA reads TGTGCCTGGAGCCTGAACACTGAAGCTTTCTTT. The V gene is TRBV30, the J gene TRBJ1-1; D unclear. Per the germline V gene, CDR1 is GTSNPN and CDR2 is SVGIG (reference sequence). Trimming pared 3 bases from V and 0 bases from J, leaving 2 bases between. The CDR3 sequence is 11 residues long.

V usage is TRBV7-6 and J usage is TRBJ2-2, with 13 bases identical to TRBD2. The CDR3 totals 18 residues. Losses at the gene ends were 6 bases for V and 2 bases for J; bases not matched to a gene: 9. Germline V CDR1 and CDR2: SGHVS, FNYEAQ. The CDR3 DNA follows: TGTGCCAGCAGTAACGCACGACTAGCGGGGGGAAACACCGGGGAGCTGTTTTTT. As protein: CASSNARLAGGNTGELFF. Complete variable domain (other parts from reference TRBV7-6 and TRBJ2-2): GAGVSQSPRYKVTKRGQDVALRCDPISGHVSLYWYRQALGQGPEFLTYFNYEAQQDKSGLPNDRFSAERPEGSISTLTIQRTEQRDSAMYRCASSNARLAGGNTGELFFGEGSRLTVL.

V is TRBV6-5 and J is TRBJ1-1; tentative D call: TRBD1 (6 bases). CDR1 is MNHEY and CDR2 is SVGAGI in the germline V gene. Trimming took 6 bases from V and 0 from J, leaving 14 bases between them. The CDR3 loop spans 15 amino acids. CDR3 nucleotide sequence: TGTGCCAGCAGCACCCACGGACAGTTGAACACTGAAGCTTTCTTT. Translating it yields CASSTHGQLNTEAFF.

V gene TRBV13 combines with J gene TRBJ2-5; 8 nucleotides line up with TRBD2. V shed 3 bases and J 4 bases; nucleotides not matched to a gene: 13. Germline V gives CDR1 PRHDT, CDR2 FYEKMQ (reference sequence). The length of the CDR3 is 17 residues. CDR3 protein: CASSFRASARGGETQYF. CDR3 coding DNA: TGTGCCAGCAGCTTCCGGGCGAGTGCCCGGGGGGGAGAGACCCAGTACTTC. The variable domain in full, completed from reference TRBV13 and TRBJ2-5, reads AAGVIQSPRHLIKEKRETATLKCYPIPRHDTVYWYQQGPGQDPQFLISFYEKMQSDKGSIPDRFSAQQFSDYHSELNMSSLELGDSALYFCASSFRASARGGETQYFGPGTRLLVL.

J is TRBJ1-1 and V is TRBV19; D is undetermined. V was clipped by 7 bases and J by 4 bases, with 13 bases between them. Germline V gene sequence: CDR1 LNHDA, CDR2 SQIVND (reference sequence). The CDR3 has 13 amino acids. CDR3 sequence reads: CASTFYQRTEAFF. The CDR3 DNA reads TGTGCCAGTACCTTCTACCAGCGCACTGAAGCTTTCTTT.